This TCR beta chain was captured in a study of OX40 agonist ivuxolimab in advanced cancers. At the level of the study: Ivuxolimab is a fully human IgG2 antibody that activates OX40 (CD134). Ivuxolimab doses were 0.01, 0.1, 0.3, 1.5, 3 or 10 mg/kg every 2 weeks. Patients enrolled in dose escalation were diagnosed with hepatocellular carcinoma, melanoma, renal cell or head and neck cancer.

This clone is a singleton in its sample. Its antigen is undetermined. Study observations and caveats: On average, CD8+ T cells showed a greater number of expanded clones than CD4+.

This CDR3 has 15 residues. Deletions cut 7 bases from V and 4 bases from J, with 17 bases between. Per germline, CDR1 LNHDA and CDR2 SQIVND (reference sequence). Only in-frame clones appear in the TCRdb table, and some are missing; sequencing was by immunoSEQ multiplex PCR. The sample lists tens of thousands of clones, 82% occurring once. The chain is built from TRBV19 and TRBJ1-3; TRBD1 might be the D (5 bases). Source: CD4+ or CD8+ T cells sorted from blood, taken in a trial of the OX40 agonist ivuxolimab. This receptor was identified in an adult with an advanced solid tumor such as melanoma, head and neck, liver or kidney cancer. DNA of the CDR3: TGTGCCAGTACCCCCCAGGGTCGAAGAGGAAACACCATATATTTT. As protein: CASTPQGRRGNTIYF.